A single sample is the source of the 3 T cell receptor beta chains below, sequenced in a study of blood T cell repertoires in COVID-19. Libraries were prepared by immunoSEQ multiplex PCR; TCRdb keeps only in-frame clonotypes and omits some of them. This table has 68,000 or so clones, 70% to 90% appearing once. Sequencing was carried out using peripheral blood. These receptors were obtained from a man between 25 and 39 years old with acute or convalescent COVID-19.

V and J are TRBV2 and TRBJ2-3, with TRBD2 matching over 13 bases. Germline V gene lookup returns CDR1 SNHLY and CDR2 FYNNEI. The CDR3 has 17 amino acids. Germline trimming cut 6 bases from V and 3 bases from J; bases unmatched to any gene: 9. CDR3 in amino acids: CASRATSGRALTDTQYF. Here the CDR3 DNA reads TGTGCCAGCAGGGCCACTAGCGGGAGGGCCTTGACAGATACGCAGTATTTT.

The rearrangement uses TRBV19 and TRBJ2-1; D gene uncertain. The V end lost 5 bases, the J end lost 6 bases, and 20 bases lay between the germline ends. Germline V gene lookup returns CDR1 LNHDA and CDR2 SQIVND (reference sequence). The CDR3 loop spans 16 amino acids. The CDR3 DNA reads as TGTGCCAGTAGTCCCCTCTTCGAGCGAGGCTCCAATGAGCAGTTCTTC. Protein product: CASSPLFERGSNEQFF. Variable domain in full (rest from reference TRBV19 and TRBJ2-1): DGGITQSPKYLFRKEGQNVTLSCEQNLNHDAMYWYRQDPGQGLRLIYYSQIVNDFQKGDIAEGYSVSREKKESFPLTVTSAQKNPTAFYLCASSPLFERGSNEQFFGPGTRLTVL.

This chain joins TRBV19 and TRBJ1-6, with no clear D. The CDR3 consists of 16 residues. Germline CDR1 LNHDA, CDR2 SQIVND (reference sequence). Trimming took off 4 bases at V and 7 bases at J, with 17 bases between the two ends. The CDR3 loop is CASSTNPTGWNSPLHF. The CDR3 DNA follows: TGTGCCAGTAGTACGAACCCCACGGGATGGAATTCACCCCTCCACTTT.